Listed here are 2 T cell receptor beta chains from one sample, sequenced in a study of blood T cell repertoires in COVID-19. TCRdb's copy holds only in-frame clones and misses some; the assay was immunoSEQ multiplex PCR. Among roughly 220,000 clones listed, approximately 78% were seen once. The specimen was peripheral blood. The receptors come from a woman of 80 years or more with COVID-19, enrolled during active disease.

V usage is TRBV6-2 or TRBV6-3 and J usage is TRBJ2-7, with 7 positions matching TRBD1. V lost 2 bases and J lost 2; bases outside the gene matches: 0. Germline CDR1 is MNHEY and CDR2 is SVGEGT. This CDR3 spans 13 amino acids. CDR3 protein: CASSYDRAYEQYF. CDR3 nucleotides: TGTGCCAGCAGTTACGACAGGGCCTACGAGCAGTACTTC.

The chain is built from TRBV19 and TRBJ2-1; 16 bases map to TRBD2. The V segment lost 5 bases and the J segment 13 bases; nucleotides outside the gene matches: 11. The CDR3 loop spans 16 amino acids. Germline V gene sequence: CDR1 LNHDA, CDR2 SQIVND (reference sequence). The CDR3 here is CASSSPGTSGRALQFF. CDR3 DNA: TGTGCCAGTAGTTCTCCCGGGACTAGCGGGAGGGCCCTTCAGTTCTTC.